This T cell receptor (beta chain) was sequenced in a study of CD8 T cells in ankylosing spondylitis. Study results and limitations: Disease-linked clones reportedly concentrated significantly in matched ankylosing spondylitis synovial fluid. Disease-associated clones were CD8+ and fairly uncommon in peripheral blood. Previous work reported some of these motif variants in the synovial fluid and blood of reactive arthritis.

The CDR3 is made up of 14 amino acids. From germline, CDR1 is MNHEY and CDR2 SVGAGI. V lost 2 bases to trimming and J lost 7 bases, with 12 bases between them. One entry per CDR3 protein, called by TCRdb with MiXCR from the 5' RACE reads. Here the sample spans 200,000 to 300,000 distinct CDR3 sequences, approximately 7.6% being singletons. This clonotype showed up many times. Its target is not known. The sequence was collected from a female donor with ankylosing spondylitis or in good health (not recorded which). The sample taken for sequencing was blood, either unsorted or a sorted T cell fraction (not recorded which). V and J are TRBV6-5 and TRBJ2-4, with D tentatively TRBD2 (5 bases). The CDR3 DNA is TGTGCCAGCAGTTACGAAGCGACGGGGAACATTCAGTACTTC. Protein product: CASSYEATGNIQYF.